The rows below give T cell receptor beta chains drawn from one sample of a study of memory CD4+ T cells and cytomegalovirus serostatus. Repertoires were generated with immunoSEQ multiplex PCR, while TCRdb's copy carries only in-frame clones and drops some. This sample yields 54,000 or so clones, of which roughly 81% are seen a single time; roughly 1% belongs to the top ten. Sequenced material: memory CD4+ T cells from blood. These receptor sequences come from an adult in good health and CMV-seronegative. The CDR3 runs from the conserved cysteine through the conserved F or W. D genes are given only for firm matches. Not every row has a clone size; where given, it reads once, few, many or a size class.

>-|TRBV11-2|-|TRBJ2-1
CASSPTTGNYNEQFF
TGTGCCAGCAGCCCGACAACAGGGAACTACAATGAGCAGTTCTTC
>-|TRBV28|-|TRBJ2-7
CASSLYYEQYF
TGTGCCAGCAGTTTGTACTACGAGCAGTACTTC
>-|TRBV30|-|TRBJ1-4
CALRMQATNEKLFF
TGTGCCCTAAGGATGCAAGCAACTAATGAAAAACTGTTTTTT
>-|TRBV28|few|TRBJ1-2
CASSTTGKPFYGYTF
TGTGCCAGCAGTACCACAGGGAAGCCTTTCTATGGCTACACCTTC
>TRBD2|TRBV5-4|-|TRBJ2-3
CASSTGTSGDTQYF
TGTGCCAGCAGCACGGGGACTAGCGGAGATACGCAGTATTTT
>-|TRBV7-9|-|TRBJ2-3
CASSRGASTDTQYF
TGTGCCAGCAGCCGGGGGGCTAGCACAGATACGCAGTATTTT
>-|TRBV20-1|-|TRBJ2-7
CSPQATVQYF
TGCAGCCCGCAAGCGACTGTGCAGTACTTC
>TRBD2|TRBV30|-|TRBJ2-7
CAWKPSGSSYEQYF
TGTGCCTGGAAGCCTAGCGGAAGCTCCTACGAGCAGTACTTC
>TRBD1|TRBV7-6|-|TRBJ2-5
CASSSMTGRETQYF
TGTGCCAGCAGCTCTATGACAGGGCGAGAGACCCAGTACTTC
>-|TRBV27|few|TRBJ1-2
CTFIWSGYTF
TGTACTTTTATCTGGAGTGGCTACACCTTC
>-|TRBV5-1|once|TRBJ1-4
CASSRLGDATNEKLFF
TGCGCCAGCAGCCGGTTGGGGGACGCAACTAATGAAAAACTGTTTTTT
>TRBD1|TRBV27|-|TRBJ1-5
CASRKTGVGQPQHF
TGTGCCAGTAGAAAGACAGGGGTGGGTCAGCCCCAGCATTTT
>-|TRBV7-2|-|TRBJ1-5
CASSLTSRLVGYQPQHF
TGTGCCAGCAGCTTAACTTCCCGACTTGTTGGATATCAGCCCCAGCATTTT
>-|TRBV7-8|-|TRBJ1-1
CASSGKGRFNTEAFF
TGTGCCAGCAGCGGAAAAGGCCGGTTTAACACTGAAGCTTTCTTT
>-|TRBV7-3|few|TRBJ2-3
CASSFGGLTDTQYF
TGTGCCAGCAGCTTTGGGGGCCTCACAGATACGCAGTATTTT
>TRBD2|TRBV7-9|-|TRBJ2-5
CASSQTSGQETQYF
TGTGCCAGCAGCCAGACTAGCGGACAAGAGACCCAGTACTTC
>-|TRBV7-2|-|TRBJ2-1
CASSLGTARHEQFF
TGTGCCAGCAGCTTAGGGACTGCCCGCCATGAGCAGTTCTTC
>-|TRBV7-2|-|TRBJ1-1
CASSLDVIGLSTEAFF
TGTGCCAGCAGCTTAGATGTTATAGGGCTGAGCACTGAAGCTTTCTTT
>TRBD1|TRBV7-2|-|TRBJ2-7
CASSLVGTGWKQYF
TGTGCCAGCAGCCTCGTCGGGACAGGGTGGAAGCAGTACTTC
>-|TRBV11-2|-|TRBJ1-3
CASSFLQGFGNTIYF
TGTGCCAGCAGCTTTCTTCAGGGCTTTGGAAACACCATATATTTT
>-|TRBV5-1|-|TRBJ2-3
CASSTNLSPDTQYF
TGCGCCAGCAGCACCAACCTAAGCCCCGATACGCAGTATTTT
>-|TRBV11-3|-|TRBJ2-1
CDHIVGAWDNEQFF
TGTGACCACATAGTGGGGGCCTGGGACAATGAGCAGTTCTTC
>TRBD1|TRBV18|-|TRBJ2-5
CASSWTGSRETQYF
TGTGCCAGCTCATGGACAGGGTCGCGAGAGACCCAGTACTTC
>TRBD1|TRBV28|-|TRBJ1-1
CASRGTVWNTEAFF
TGTGCCAGCAGGGGGACAGTGTGGAACACTGAAGCTTTCTTT
>-|TRBV5-4|few|TRBJ1-4
CASSGRGTGGEKLFF
TGTGCCAGCAGCGGTCGGGGAACCGGAGGAGAAAAACTGTTTTTT
>TRBD1|TRBV28|-|TRBJ2-7
CASQKQGTYEQYF
TGTGCCAGCCAAAAACAGGGGACCTACGAGCAGTACTTC
>-|TRBV18|-|TRBJ1-5
CASSPAESQPQHF
TGTGCCAGCTCACCGGCCGAAAGTCAGCCCCAGCATTTT
>TRBD1|TRBV19|-|TRBJ1-2
CASSTLRGQGRSNYGYTF
TGTGCCAGTAGTACACTACGAGGACAGGGGCGATCTAACTATGGCTACACCTTC
>-|TRBV2|-|TRBJ2-1
CASRETESYNEQFF
TGTGCCAGCCGAGAAACAGAATCCTACAATGAGCAGTTCTTC
>-|TRBV5-4|-|TRBJ1-1
CASSLGTGRRYTEAFF
TGTGCCAGCAGCTTGGGAACAGGGAGGAGGTACACTGAAGCTTTCTTT
>TRBD2|TRBV28|-|TRBJ2-3
CASSRIGTSGSTDTQYF
TGTGCCAGCAGTCGGATAGGGACTAGCGGAAGCACAGATACGCAGTATTTT
>-|TRBV2|-|TRBJ1-5
CASVGDSNQPQHF
TGTGCCAGCGTAGGAGATAGCAATCAGCCCCAGCATTTT
>-|TRBV9|-|TRBJ2-7
CASSVDLDPTYEQYF
TGTGCCAGCAGCGTAGACCTCGACCCCACCTACGAGCAGTACTTC
>-|TRBV27|few|TRBJ1-4
CASSLSNRATNEKLFF
TGTGCCAGCAGTTTAAGCAACAGGGCAACTAATGAAAAACTGTTTTTT
>TRBD1|TRBV5-1|-|TRBJ2-1
CASSERTGSVGEQFF
TGCGCCAGCAGCGAAAGGACAGGGAGTGTAGGTGAGCAGTTCTTC
>TRBD2|TRBV7-9|-|TRBJ2-7
CASSPTGRASIGEQYF
TGTGCCAGCAGCCCCACCGGGAGGGCGTCGATCGGCGAGCAGTACTTC
>-|TRBV19|-|TRBJ1-5
CASSMRPLGNQPQHF
TGTGCCAGTAGTATGCGCCCGTTGGGCAATCAGCCCCAGCATTTT
>-|TRBV27|-|TRBJ2-1
CASTPGYSYNEQFF
TGTGCCAGCACCCCGGGATATTCCTACAATGAGCAGTTCTTC
>-|TRBV11-3|-|TRBJ1-2
CASSLEPYGYTF
TGTGCCAGCAGCTTAGAGCCGTATGGCTACACCTTC
>-|TRBV18|-|TRBJ1-2
CASSQAAGLGYTF
TGTGCCAGCTCACAAGCAGCGGGGTTGGGCTACACCTTC
>-|TRBV28|-|TRBJ2-7
CASSPGPSSYEQYF
TGTGCCAGCAGCCCCGGGCCGAGCTCCTACGAGCAGTACTTC
>TRBD1|TRBV2|-|TRBJ2-1
CASSEEGTGSYNEQFF
TGTGCCAGCAGTGAAGAGGGGACAGGGAGCTACAATGAGCAGTTCTTC
>-|TRBV19|-|TRBJ2-4
CASSSRGRGAETKNIQYF
TGTGCCAGTAGTTCTAGGGGGCGCGGGGCAGAAACCAAAAACATTCAGTACTTC
>TRBD1|TRBV28|-|TRBJ1-1
CASSLRNRGSEAFF
TGTGCCAGCAGTTTAAGGAACAGGGGTTCTGAAGCTTTCTTT
>TRBD1|TRBV5-6|-|TRBJ1-5
CASRLFGQGNQPQHF
TGTGCCAGCCGACTATTCGGACAGGGCAATCAGCCCCAGCATTTT
>-|TRBV10-3|-|TRBJ2-7
CAISPPLGANPYEQYF
TGTGCCATCAGTCCACCCCTGGGGGCGAATCCCTACGAGCAGTACTTC
>-|TRBV28|-|TRBJ1-1
CAIHGLGLNTEAFF
TGTGCCATCCATGGGCTGGGATTGAACACTGAAGCTTTCTTT
>-|TRBV5-6|-|TRBJ1-2
CASSLLSGYLNYGYTF
TGTGCCAGCAGCTTGTTGTCAGGGTATTTAAACTATGGCTACACCTTC
>-|TRBV7-3|-|TRBJ1-1
CASSLTATGNTEAFF
TGTGCCAGCAGCTTAACAGCGACGGGGAACACTGAAGCTTTCTTT
>TRBD1|TRBV11-2|-|TRBJ2-7
CASSARDRGSYEQYF
TGTGCCAGCAGCGCCCGGGACAGGGGTTCATACGAGCAGTACTTC
>-|TRBV18|-|TRBJ1-2
CASSPGRGLPYGYTF
TGTGCCAGCTCACCAGGAAGGGGCTTGCCCTATGGCTACACCTTC
>TRBD2|TRBV7-2|-|TRBJ2-5
CASSLSGNPQETQYF
TGTGCCAGCAGCCTTAGCGGGAACCCCCAGGAGACCCAGTACTTC
>TRBD2|TRBV5-1|-|TRBJ2-2
CASSSKRGNTGELFF
TGCGCCAGCAGCTCCAAGCGGGGGAACACCGGGGAGCTGTTTTTT
>TRBD1|TRBV28|-|TRBJ2-7
CASSLSQKGLDRGYEQYF
TGTGCCAGCAGTTTATCCCAAAAGGGGTTGGACAGGGGATACGAGCAGTACTTC
>-|TRBV5-4|-|TRBJ2-5
CASSSPSPQETQYF
TGTGCCAGCAGCTCCCCCAGCCCCCAAGAGACCCAGTACTTC